Below, 13 T cell receptor beta chains from the same sample are listed, as sequenced in a study of T cell clonotyping in hematopoietic cell transplantation. The data were produced by immunoSEQ multiplex PCR, yet TCRdb's version contains in-frame clones alone and is incomplete. The sample has around 80,000 clones; 90% to 96% are singletons. The time point denotes: recipient sample about 28 days before transplant, after cytoreduction. The material was peripheral blood mononuclear cells, obtained before stem cell transplant. The source is a woman between 45 and 65 years old with acute myeloid leukemia. Some clones in this sample may be carry-over from other donors' samples.

The chain couples TRBV2 to TRBJ1-2; 9 nucleotides align to TRBD1. CDR1 is SNHLY, CDR2 FYNNEI, per germline. This CDR3 region has 15 residues. J was trimmed by 2 bases and V by 6 bases; bases with no gene match: 7. The DNA for the CDR3 is TGTGCCAGCAGAAAGGGACAGGGACGAAACTATGGCTACACCTTC. As protein: CASRKGQGRNYGYTF.

The chain has TRBV2 and TRBJ1-5; no definite D call. The CDR3 extends over 15 amino acids. Trimming left V 1 base short and J 9 bases short, with 16 bases between. The germline gives CDR1 SNHLY, CDR2 FYNNEI. The CDR3 bases are TGTGCCAGCAGTGAAGAGGCCCTGTCTAAGGGGCCCCAGCATTTT. The encoded protein is CASSEEALSKGPQHF.

The rearrangement joins TRBV28 to TRBJ1-1; a weak D match, TRBD1 (6 bases). CDR1 and CDR2 (germline): MDHEN, SYDVKM. V lost 10 bases and J 3 bases, leaving 9 bases between the germline ends. This CDR3 is 11 amino acids long. CDR3 nucleotide sequence: TGTGCCATCCACAGGGACACTGAAGCTTTCTTT. Protein sequence: CAIHRDTEAFF.

The chain recombines TRBV6-5 with TRBJ2-5, with D hard to call. Germline values: CDR1 MNHEY, CDR2 SVGAGI. This CDR3 comprises 13 residues. The V end lost 2 bases, the J end lost 5 bases, and 9 bases lay between the germline ends. CDR3 sequence: CASSYRVSETQYF. CDR3 nucleotides: TGTGCCAGCAGTTACAGGGTTTCTGAGACCCAGTACTTC.

CDR3 nucleotides: TGCGCCAGCAGCGGAAACGCCTTACAGGGGGTGGCCGGGGAGCTGTTTTTT. This codes for CASSGNALQGVAGELFF. The V gene is TRBV5-1, the J gene TRBJ2-2, with 8 bases lining up with TRBD1. V was clipped by 4 bases and J by 6 bases; unmatched bases: 14. Germline loops: CDR1 SGHRS, CDR2 YFSETQ. This CDR3 is 17 amino acids long.

The genes are TRBV28 and TRBJ2-3; the match to TRBD2 covers 11 bases. Germline V gene sequence: CDR1 MDHEN, CDR2 SYDVKM. The CDR3 totals 16 residues. V trimming: 6 bases; J trimming: 2 bases; junction bases outside the gene matches: 7. CDR3 DNA sequence: TGTGCCAGCAGGAATATAGCGGGAGGGTTCACAGATACGCAGTATTTT. It encodes CASRNIAGGFTDTQYF. The variable domain in full, completed from reference TRBV28 and TRBJ2-3, reads DVKVTQSSRYLVKRTGEKVFLECVQDMDHENMFWYRQDPGLGLRLIYFSYDVKMKEKGDIPEGYSVSREKKERFSLILESASTNQTSMYLCASRNIAGGFTDTQYFGPGTRLTVL.

This chain uses TRBV7-3 with TRBJ2-7; D possibly matches TRBD1 or TRBD2 (6 bases each). From germline, CDR1 is SGHTA and CDR2 FQGTGA. Between the trimmed V and J ends, which lost 5 bases and 6 bases, there was a span of 17 bases. The CDR3 is made up of 14 amino acids. The DNA of the CDR3 is TGTGCCAGCAGCCCCACAATACAGGGAGGCGAGCAGTACTTC. Residues: CASSPTIQGGEQYF.

The chain joins TRBV5-1 to TRBJ2-7; 13 bases are shared with TRBD2. CDR1 is SGHRS, CDR2 YFSETQ, per germline. The CDR3 totals 15 residues. The V and J ends lost 3 bases and 5 bases, in that order; junction bases with no gene match: 5. The CDR3 spells CASSYGLAGEHEQYF. As DNA, the CDR3 is TGCGCCAGCAGCTATGGACTAGCGGGAGAACACGAGCAGTACTTC.

V and J are TRBV7-8 and TRBJ1-5, with 9 bases that match TRBD1. Per the germline V gene, CDR1 is SGHVS and CDR2 is FQNEAQ. Unmatched junction bases numbered 9, after V lost 5 bases and J lost 7 bases. This CDR3 spans 15 amino acids. The CDR3 sequence is CASSDTDRGFQPQHF. The CDR3 DNA reads TGTGCCAGCAGCGATACCGACAGGGGGTTCCAGCCCCAGCATTTT.

The CDR3 spells CASSFREGSEKLFF. The DNA of the CDR3 is TGTGCCAGCAGCTTCCGAGAGGGGAGTGAAAAACTGTTTTTT. V usage is TRBV7-6 and J usage is TRBJ1-4; D perhaps matches TRBD1 (5 bases). CDR1 is SGHVS and CDR2 is FNYEAQ in the germline V gene. Trimming took off 3 bases at V and 7 bases at J, with 12 bases between the two ends. This CDR3 contains 14 residues.

The J gene is TRBJ1-5, the V gene TRBV6-1; D not resolved. V was clipped by 2 bases and J by 4 bases, with 6 bases between them. This CDR3 has 13 residues. Germline V CDR1 and CDR2: MNHNS, SASEGT. The CDR3, as DNA: TGTGCCAGCAGTGAAAGGGTTAATCAGCCCCAGCATTTT. Translated: CASSERVNQPQHF.

The chain couples TRBV14 to TRBJ2-7; possible D gene TRBD1, 6 bases. V shed 0 bases and J shed 7 bases, with 16 bases lying between them. This CDR3 spans 15 amino acids. Germline CDR1 and CDR2: SGHDN and FVKESK. The CDR3 is CASSQDRDIGREQYF. CDR3 sequence (DNA): TGTGCCAGCAGCCAAGACCGGGACATCGGTCGGGAGCAGTACTTC.

The V gene is TRBV28, the J gene TRBJ1-2; tentative D call: TRBD1 (5 bases). The CDR3 extends over 14 amino acids. Trimming removed 3 bases at V and 1 base at J, with 9 bases between. Germline CDR1 and CDR2: MDHEN and SYDVKM. In DNA form, the CDR3 reads TGTGCCAGCAGTTTGGGGACGGTTAACTATGGCTACACCTTC. It specifies CASSLGTVNYGYTF.